This is a list of T cell receptor beta chains from one sample in a study of blood T cell repertoires in COVID-19. The repertoire was sequenced with immunoSEQ multiplex PCR; TCRdb's copy has only in-frame clones and lacks some. The sample comprises 90,000 to 120,000 clones, roughly four fifths of which are singletons, and approximately 3.4% rests with the top ten. Sequencing was done on a sample of peripheral blood. These receptors were obtained from a woman aged 80 or over with active or convalescent COVID-19. CDR3s include the opening cysteine and the closing phenylalanine or tryptophan.

J gene: TRBJ1-2; CDR3 length: 15; V gene: TRBV28; CDR3 protein: CASSLSGGRDYGYTF
J gene: TRBJ1-1; CDR3 length: 15; V gene: TRBV10-1; CDR3 protein: CASRVPNAGNTEAFF
J gene: TRBJ2-5; CDR3 length: 15; V gene: TRBV7-7; CDR3 protein: CASSLVSGEQETQYF
J gene: TRBJ2-1; CDR3 length: 14; V gene: TRBV4-3; CDR3 protein: CASSRRTGGHEQFF
J gene: TRBJ2-7; CDR3 length: 16; V gene: TRBV7-2; CDR3 protein: CASSYSGTSGGQEQYF
J gene: TRBJ2-1; CDR3 length: 14; V gene: TRBV7-3; CDR3 protein: CASSFTGKNNEQFF
J gene: TRBJ1-5; CDR3 length: 14; V gene: TRBV28; CDR3 protein: CASSLPGEHQPQHF
J gene: TRBJ1-5; CDR3 length: 13; V gene: TRBV18; CDR3 protein: CASSPTGTQPQHF
J gene: TRBJ1-6; CDR3 length: 16; V gene: TRBV9; CDR3 protein: CASSVASGQGIIPLHF
J gene: TRBJ1-5; CDR3 length: 16; V gene: TRBV6-1; CDR3 protein: CASSELGGRVNQPQHF
J gene: TRBJ1-2; CDR3 length: 16; V gene: TRBV5-4; CDR3 protein: CASSLAGRNRNYGYTF
J gene: TRBJ2-2; CDR3 length: 16; V gene: TRBV6-6; CDR3 protein: CASTSGVRRGIGELFF
J gene: TRBJ1-4; CDR3 length: 13; V gene: TRBV5-8; CDR3 protein: CASSSPQGKKLFF
J gene: TRBJ2-1; CDR3 length: 14; V gene: TRBV7-2; CDR3 protein: CASSSGLRVVEQFF
J gene: TRBJ1-2; CDR3 length: 16; V gene: TRBV14; CDR3 protein: CASSQGGRLANYGYTF
J gene: TRBJ1-2; CDR3 length: 14; V gene: TRBV27; CDR3 protein: CASSSPGTNDGYTF
J gene: TRBJ2-3; CDR3 length: 16; V gene: TRBV4-1; CDR3 protein: CASSSSGRSDTDTQYF
J gene: TRBJ2-1; CDR3 length: 12; V gene: TRBV6-2/TRBV6-3; CDR3 protein: CASSYFINEQFF
J gene: TRBJ2-2; CDR3 length: 12; V gene: TRBV28; CDR3 protein: CASSFEARELFF
J gene: TRBJ1-2; CDR3 length: 13; V gene: TRBV6-2/TRBV6-3; CDR3 protein: CASSYEGRGGYTF